The sequence of this T cell receptor beta chain was determined in a study of CD8+ T cells in alopecia areata. Study-wide context: Tofacitinib was given for 6 to 18 months, then stopped for 6 months.

The treatment was: oral pan-JAK inhibitor, 5-10 mg twice daily. Extraction and reverse transcription of RNA yielded cDNA as the sequencing template. This table comes from immunoSEQ multiplex PCR, and its TCRdb copy is limited to in-frame clones, with some not included. The sample records 90,000 to 150,000 clones, 53% being singletons. Trimming stripped 5 bases from V and 0 bases from J, with 7 bases between. Germline assignment: CDR1 KGHSH and CDR2 LQKENI. This CDR3 has 14 residues. Material: CD4+ T cells sorted from blood, obtained at week 4, from a patient treated with tofacitinib. This clonotype was obtained from a human donor with alopecia areata. This rearrangement joins TRBV18 to TRBJ2-2; possible D gene TRBD1, 6 bases. In nucleotides, the CDR3 is TGTGCCAGCTCAGGGACAACGAACACCGGGGAGCTGTTTTTT. Translating gives CASSGTTNTGELFF.